This T cell receptor beta chain was sequenced in a study of blood T cells in healthy people across ages. Points from the study as a whole: Versus aged donors, long-lived donors had higher diversity and more naive CD4+ cells.

It was with a sample-barcoded 5' primer and a J-beta primer mix that a second PCR of about 6 to 12 cycles was run. TCRdb recomputed calls from the 5' RACE reads with MiXCR, one row per CDR3 protein. Seen here are approximately 680,000 distinct CDR3 sequences, roughly 32% observed once, and the top ten hold approximately 15%. This clonotype was found once. What it recognizes is unknown. The germline V gene has CDR1 DFQATT and CDR2 SNEGSKA (reference sequence). CDR3 length equals 10 residues. The V end lost 6 bases, the J end lost 4 bases, and 6 bases lay between the germline ends. The sequencing input was blood. The chain employs TRBV20-1 and TRBJ2-5; D gene uncertain. The clonotype originates from a woman older than 75 in good health. The CDR3 DNA sequence: TGCAGTGCCTTCACAGAGACCCAGTACTTC. Its translation: CSAFTETQYF.